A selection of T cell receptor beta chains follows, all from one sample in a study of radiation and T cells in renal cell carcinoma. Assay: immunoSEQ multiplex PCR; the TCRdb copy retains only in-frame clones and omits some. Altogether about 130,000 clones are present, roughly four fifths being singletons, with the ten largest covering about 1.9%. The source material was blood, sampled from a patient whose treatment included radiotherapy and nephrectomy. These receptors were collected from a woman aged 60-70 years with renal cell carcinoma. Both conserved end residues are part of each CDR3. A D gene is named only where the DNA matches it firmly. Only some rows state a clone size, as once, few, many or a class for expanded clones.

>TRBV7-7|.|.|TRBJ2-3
TGTGCTAGCAGCTTAGCTTGGTCAGATACGCAGTATTTT
CASSLAWSDTQYF
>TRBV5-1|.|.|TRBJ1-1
TGCGCCAGCAGCTTGGGGACGGCGAACACTGAAGCTTTCTTT
CASSLGTANTEAFF
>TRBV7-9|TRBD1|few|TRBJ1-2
TGTGCCAGCAGCCCTTCCCCGGGACAGGCTTCCCACCCTAACTATGGCTACACCTTC
CASSPSPGQASHPNYGYTF
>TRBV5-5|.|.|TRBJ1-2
TGTGCCAGCAGCTTACTCCAGAACTATGGCTACACCTTC
CASSLLQNYGYTF
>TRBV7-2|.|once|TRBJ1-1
TGTGCCAGCAGCTTATATCCGCGGGGGCGGTGGACTGAAGCTTTCTTT
CASSLYPRGRWTEAFF
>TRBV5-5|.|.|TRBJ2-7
TGTGCCAGCAGCTTGGTGGTGGGGAGCTCCTACGAGCAGTACTTC
CASSLVVGSSYEQYF
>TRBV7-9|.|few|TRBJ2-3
TGTGCCAGCAGCTCAACGGAGACTGGTAGCAGGAAAGATACGCAGTATTTT
CASSSTETGSRKDTQYF
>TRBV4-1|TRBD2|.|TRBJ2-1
TGCGCCAGCAGCCAAGAGGGACTAGCGAATCAGAATGAGCAGTTCTTC
CASSQEGLANQNEQFF
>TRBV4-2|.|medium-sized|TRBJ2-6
TGTGCCAGCAGCCAAGATAAATCTGGGGCCAACGTCCTGACTTTC
CASSQDKSGANVLTF
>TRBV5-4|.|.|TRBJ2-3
TGTGCCAGCAGCTTGAAGCGTACTTACACAGATACGCAGTATTTT
CASSLKRTYTDTQYF
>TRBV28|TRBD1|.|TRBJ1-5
TGTGCCAGCAGCCCTCCCGGGACAGGGCTCATTCAGCCCCAGCATTTT
CASSPPGTGLIQPQHF
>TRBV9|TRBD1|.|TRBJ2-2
TGTGCCAGCAGCGTAGATTGGACAGGGGTCACCGGGGAGCTGTTTTTT
CASSVDWTGVTGELFF
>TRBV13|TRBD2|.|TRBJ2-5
TGTGCCAGCAGCTTGGCCGGGGGGATGGGAGAGACCCAGTACTTC
CASSLAGGMGETQYF
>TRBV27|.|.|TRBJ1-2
TGTGCCAGCAGTTCCAGGGACGGGGACTATGGCTACACCTTC
CASSSRDGDYGYTF
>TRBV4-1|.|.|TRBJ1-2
TGCGCCAGCAGCCCTCTAGACAGAAACTATGGCTACACCTTC
CASSPLDRNYGYTF
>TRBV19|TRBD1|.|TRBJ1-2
TGTGCCAGTAGATCGGGACAGGGGAAAGCAGGCTATGGCTACACCTTC
CASRSGQGKAGYGYTF
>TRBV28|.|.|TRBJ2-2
TGTGCCAGCAGTTTCGGGGTAACAAATGAGCTGTTTTTT
CASSFGVTNELFF
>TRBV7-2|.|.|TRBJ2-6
TGTGCCAGCAGCTTAGGAGGGCTTAACTCTGGGGCCAACGTCCTGACTTTC
CASSLGGLNSGANVLTF
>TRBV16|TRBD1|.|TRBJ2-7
TGTGCCAGCAGCCCCCAGGGACAGGCGCCCTTCTCCTACGAGCAGTACTTC
CASSPQGQAPFSYEQYF
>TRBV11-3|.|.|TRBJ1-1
TGTGCCAGCAGTCCGGACACGCCGGGGACTGAAGCTTTCTTT
CASSPDTPGTEAFF
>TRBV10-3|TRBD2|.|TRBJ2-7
TGTGCCATCAGTGAACGAACTAGCGGGGATGGAGGGGCCGAGCAGTACTTC
CAISERTSGDGGAEQYF
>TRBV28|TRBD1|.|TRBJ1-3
TGTGCCAGCTGGGGACAGGTTAGCTCTGGAAACACCATATATTTT
CASWGQVSSGNTIYF
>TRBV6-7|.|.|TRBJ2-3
TGTGCCAGCAGTTACGATGAACAGGGAACAGATACGCAGTATTTT
CASSYDEQGTDTQYF
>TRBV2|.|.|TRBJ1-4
TGTGCCAGCAGCGGAGGAAAGGGTAAACTGTTTTTT
CASSGGKGKLFF
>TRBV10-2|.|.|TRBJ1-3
TGCGCCAGCAGTGATCAACAGGCTATCTCTGGAAACACCATATATTTT
CASSDQQAISGNTIYF
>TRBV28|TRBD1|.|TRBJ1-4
TGTGCCAGCAGTCCATCCCAGGGGGCGGGTGAAAAACTGTTTTTT
CASSPSQGAGEKLFF
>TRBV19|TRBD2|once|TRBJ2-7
TGTGCCAGTAGTATAGATTTGACTAGCGGGGCCCCTTACGAGCAGTACTTC
CASSIDLTSGAPYEQYF
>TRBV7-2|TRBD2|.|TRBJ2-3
TGTGCCAGCAGCCCGCGACTAGCGGGAAGGGGAGATACGCAGTATTTT
CASSPRLAGRGDTQYF
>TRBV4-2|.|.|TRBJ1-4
TGTGCCAGCAGCCAAGGGGGCCAGGGAGGTGAAAAACTGTTTTTT
CASSQGGQGGEKLFF
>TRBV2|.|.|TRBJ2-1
TGTGCCAGCAGTGAGGAGCGGTACAATGAGCAGTTCTTC
CASSEERYNEQFF
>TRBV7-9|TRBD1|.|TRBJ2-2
TGTGCCAGCAGCCTTACAGGGGGCAGGACCGGGGAGCTGTTTTTT
CASSLTGGRTGELFF
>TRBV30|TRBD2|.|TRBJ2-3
TGTGCCTGGAGGGGTATAGCGGGAGTAGGTACGCAGTATTTT
CAWRGIAGVGTQYF
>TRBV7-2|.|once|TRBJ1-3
TGTGCCAGCAGCTCTTGGGCTTTACTTTCTGGAAACACCATATATTTT
CASSSWALLSGNTIYF
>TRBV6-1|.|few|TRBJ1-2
TGTGCCAGCAGTGGAAACGGGAAGACCTTC
CASSGNGKTF
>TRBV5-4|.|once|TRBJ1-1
TGTGCCAGCAGCTCCCCCTGGCAGGGGATCCCTGAAGCTTTCTTT
CASSSPWQGIPEAFF
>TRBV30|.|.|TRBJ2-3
TGTGCCTGGAGCACCAACCCGGGAGATACGCAGTATTTT
CAWSTNPGDTQYF
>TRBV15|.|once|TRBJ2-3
TGTGCCACCAGCACCCTGTTCGGACAGTCAGATACGCAGTATTTT
CATSTLFGQSDTQYF
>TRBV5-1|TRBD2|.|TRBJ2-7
TGCGCCAGCAGCCCTACAAGCGGGACCTACGAGCAGTACTTC
CASSPTSGTYEQYF
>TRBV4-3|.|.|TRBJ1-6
TGCGCCAGCAGCCAAGACGGGACAACTAATTCACCCCTCCACTTT
CASSQDGTTNSPLHF
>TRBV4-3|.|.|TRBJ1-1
TGCGCCAGCAGGGAGGCGGGGATGAACACTGAAGCTTTCTTT
CASREAGMNTEAFF
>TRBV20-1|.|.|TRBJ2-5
TGCAGGGAGGGAGGTACCCAGTACTTC
CREGGTQYF
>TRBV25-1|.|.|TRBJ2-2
TGTGCCAGCAGTGAATTCGGCCAAGACGGGGAGCTGTTTTTT
CASSEFGQDGELFF
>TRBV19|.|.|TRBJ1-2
TGTGCCAGTTCCGCAGGGTTCACCTATGGCTACACCTTC
CASSAGFTYGYTF
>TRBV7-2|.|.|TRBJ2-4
TGTGCCAGCAGCTTATCAGCGGGAGCCAAAAACATTCAGTACTTC
CASSLSAGAKNIQYF
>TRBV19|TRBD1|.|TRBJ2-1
TGTGCCAGTAGATCCGCGGACAGGGTTACAAATGAGCAGTTCTTC
CASRSADRVTNEQFF
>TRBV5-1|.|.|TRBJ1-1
TGCGCCAGCAGCTTAACAACAGGAAACACTGAAGCTTTCTTT
CASSLTTGNTEAFF
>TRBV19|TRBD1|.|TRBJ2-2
TGTGCCAGTGGCAGGACAGGAGATAACACCGGGGAGCTGTTTTTT
CASGRTGDNTGELFF
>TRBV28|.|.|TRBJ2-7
TGTGCCAGCAGTTGGAGACGGGACTTCCGGGGTTCCGAGCAGTACTTC
CASSWRRDFRGSEQYF
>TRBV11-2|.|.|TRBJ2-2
TGTGCCAGCAGCTCCCTGATGACAGCGAACACCGGGGAGCTGTTTTTT
CASSSLMTANTGELFF
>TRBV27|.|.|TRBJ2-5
TGTGCCAGCAGTTTAGTCAGCTCACAAGAGACCCAGTACTTC
CASSLVSSQETQYF
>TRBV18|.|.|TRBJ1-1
TGTGCCAGCTCACCACAGCAGGGTTCGAACACTGAAGCTTTCTTT
CASSPQQGSNTEAFF
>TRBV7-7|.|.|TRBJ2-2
TGTGCTAGCAGCTTAGCGCTGGGAGGAGCCGGGGAGCTGTTTTTT
CASSLALGGAGELFF